This T cell receptor beta chain is from a study of blood T cell repertoires in COVID-19. Study overall: T cells, B-cell-depleted T cells, or PBMCs supplied cDNA or gDNA.

The study assigned cohorts using participant-reported clinical history. Cohort 3 donors were reported recovered after two negative PCRs, clearance, or symptom resolution. Under the authors' procedure: Quantification of nucleated cells was approximated via reference gene primer amplification. Assay used: immunoSEQ multiplex PCR; TCRdb lists only in-frame clones, some missing. V, J and clone size derive from that table, while D and trimming were established from the DNA sequence. The sample lists 400,000 to 500,000 clones; roughly 90% were seen once. The CDR3 is made up of 16 amino acids. Germline lookup yields CDR1 SNHLY and CDR2 FYNNEI. The V and J ends lost 3 bases and 3 bases, in that order; junction bases with no gene match: 8.

Sequencing used PBMCs or T cells enriched from blood (not recorded which). The TCR was taken from a woman between 40 and 55 years old who had recovered from COVID-19. This chain uses TRBV2 with TRBJ2-3, with 8 positions matching TRBD2. CDR3 protein: CASSDVGAGVTDTQYF. The CDR3 coding sequence is TGTGCCAGCAGTGATGTCGGAGCGGGAGTGACAGATACGCAGTATTTT.